Given below is one T cell receptor beta chain in context. The antigen remains undetermined. The study sorted every CD8+ T cell subset in triplicate at 310,000 or so cells each. TRB cDNA libraries were made by UMI-labeled 5' RACE. Using the 5' RACE reads, TCRdb records one entry per CDR3 protein without DNA. Its listing shows approximately 89,000 distinct CDR3 sequences. These data are taken from a study of CXCR3-negative and CXCR3-positive naive CD8 T cells. The study's findings and limits: The TRBV-TRBJ usage of naive CXCR3-negative and CXCR3-positive cells was similar, but that of memory cells differed. Naive subsets displayed similar surface CD5, and TCR strength was inferred from TRB CDR3 properties. Comparably high diversity was seen in both naive subsets, and much lower diversity in memory CD8+ cells. TRB CDR3s were more hydrophobic in CXCR3-positive than in CXCR3-negative naive cells.

There are 13 residues in the CDR3. The germline V gene encodes CDR1 SGDLS and CDR2 YYNGEE. The origin of this receptor is a human donor in good health. Some clones in this sample may be carry-over from other donors' samples. The sequenced sample was naive CXCR3+ CD8+ T cells from blood. Subset reported: CD45RO-CCR7+CD27+CD95- naive CD8+ T cells expressing CXCR3 (TNR3+). The V call is TRBV9, the J call TRBJ2-1; the TCRdb D gene call, TRBD2, has no DNA to confirm it. The CDR3 is CALAGVGYNEQFF.